This T cell receptor beta chain derives from a study of cytomegalovirus exposure and HLA in healthy donors. This clone was recorded a few times. The CDR3 covers 15 residues. J gave up 6 bases and V 6 bases, and 8 bases lay outside the gene matches. Germline CDR1 and CDR2: LNHDA and SQIVND (reference sequence). With 60 Vbeta and 13 Jbeta primers, the PCR was carried out. Profiled with immunoSEQ multiplex PCR; TCRdb holds only in-frame clones, not every one. This sample yields some 190,000 clones, of which roughly 74% are seen a single time; around an eighth belongs to the top ten. V is TRBV19 and J is TRBJ1-5; 10 nucleotides agree with TRBD1. Specimen: PBMCs. The TCR sequence derives from a woman in her 30s in good health and CMV-seropositive. CDR3 DNA sequence: TGTGCCAGTAGGTCGACAGGGGGCGAGACTCAGCCCCAGCATTTT. This gives the protein CASRSTGGETQPQHF.